This record covers a single TCR beta chain. What it binds is unknown. The V gene end was trimmed by 3 bases and the J gene end by 2 bases; junction bases not matched to a gene: 2. CDR3 length: 15 residues. Germline CDR1 and CDR2: SGHRS and YFSETQ. These data come from a study of cytomegalovirus exposure and HLA in healthy donors. The study ran its PCR with 60 Vbeta and 13 Jbeta primers. TCRdb keeps only in-frame clones here, not all; method: immunoSEQ multiplex PCR. In the table there are tens of thousands of clones, roughly 80% of which are singletons. The study's findings and limits: At a 0.05 false discovery rate, a later analysis found around 17,000 TCR beta sequences to be associated with HLA alleles. Upon later analysis, HLA-associated TCR beta chains proved more clonally expanded than other, equally common chains. In all likelihood, a cluster of highly shared sequence variants was a sequencing artifact. Earlier results showed most TCR beta V segments being productive about 87% or about 30% of the time.

The sample consisted of PBMCs. The chain uses TRBV5-1 and TRBJ2-6, with 7 bases identical to TRBD1. This receptor was identified in a woman aged 25 to 45 in good health and CMV-seronegative. DNA of the CDR3: TGCGCCAGCAGCTCGGGACAGCCTGGGGCCAACGTCCTGACTTTC. It codes for CASSSGQPGANVLTF.